A single sample gave rise to the 5 T cell receptor beta chains below, sequenced in a study of blood T cell repertoires in COVID-19 (dated by TCRdb to about 2020). Preparation of the library involved the immunoSEQ multiplex PCR assay. TCRdb mirrors the immuneACCESS table, restricted to in-frame sequences. Some clones are absent from its copies; in checked studies, under half trace to an unresolved V gene, and the reason for the others is unknown. This sample comprises approximately 200,000 clones, approximately 84% of them detected only once. The ten largest clones capture approximately 2.9% of the sample. Material: peripheral blood. The receptors were gathered from a woman in her thirties who had recovered from COVID-19.

This chain joins TRBV11-2 and TRBJ2-7; no reliable D call. Trimming took off 5 bases at V and 5 bases at J, with 13 bases between the two ends. Germline values: CDR1 SGHAT, CDR2 FQNNGV. This CDR3 is built from 13 residues. The CDR3 region is CASSLRMADEQYF. The CDR3, as DNA: TGTGCCAGCAGCCTCCGAATGGCCGACGAGCAGTACTTC.

The rearrangement links TRBV4-1 to TRBJ1-2, with no clear D. Germline V CDR1 and CDR2: MGHRA, YSYEKL. V was pared by 1 base and J by 8 bases, with 17 bases between. This CDR3 is built from 15 residues. Written as DNA, the CDR3 is TGCGCCAGCAGCCAAGTTAGGCGGCCCCCGGAGGGCTACACCTTC. This encodes CASSQVRRPPEGYTF.

The genes are TRBV10-3 and TRBJ2-7, with a tentative D call TRBD1 (6 bases). With 4 bases removed from V and 6 bases from J, the gap between germline ends came to 19 bases. The CDR3 is 15 residues long. CDR1 is ENHRY, CDR2 SYGVKD, per germline. The CDR3 is CAISVASDRPLEQYF. The CDR3 region has the DNA TGTGCCATCAGTGTAGCTTCCGACAGGCCACTCGAGCAGTACTTC.

This rearrangement joins TRBV28 to TRBJ1-1; D unclear. Trimming removed 2 bases from V and 2 bases from J, with 15 bases in between. CDR3 length equals 16 residues. The V gene's germline CDR1 is MDHEN and CDR2 SYDVKM. As DNA, the CDR3 is TGTGCCAGCAGTTTAGGAGGGTTGGGAATCAACACTGAAGCTTTCTTT. It yields the protein CASSLGGLGINTEAFF.

This clone was found once. The chain joins TRBV28 to TRBJ2-2; 10 nucleotides align to TRBD1. CDR3 length equals 15 residues. The V and J ends lost 7 bases and 5 bases, in that order; junction bases with no gene match: 7. Germline V gene data show CDR1 as MDHEN and CDR2 as SYDVKM. CDR3 bases: TGTGCCAGCACTGGCCCGGGACAGGGGACCGGGGAGCTGTTTTTT. Encoded protein: CASTGPGQGTGELFF.